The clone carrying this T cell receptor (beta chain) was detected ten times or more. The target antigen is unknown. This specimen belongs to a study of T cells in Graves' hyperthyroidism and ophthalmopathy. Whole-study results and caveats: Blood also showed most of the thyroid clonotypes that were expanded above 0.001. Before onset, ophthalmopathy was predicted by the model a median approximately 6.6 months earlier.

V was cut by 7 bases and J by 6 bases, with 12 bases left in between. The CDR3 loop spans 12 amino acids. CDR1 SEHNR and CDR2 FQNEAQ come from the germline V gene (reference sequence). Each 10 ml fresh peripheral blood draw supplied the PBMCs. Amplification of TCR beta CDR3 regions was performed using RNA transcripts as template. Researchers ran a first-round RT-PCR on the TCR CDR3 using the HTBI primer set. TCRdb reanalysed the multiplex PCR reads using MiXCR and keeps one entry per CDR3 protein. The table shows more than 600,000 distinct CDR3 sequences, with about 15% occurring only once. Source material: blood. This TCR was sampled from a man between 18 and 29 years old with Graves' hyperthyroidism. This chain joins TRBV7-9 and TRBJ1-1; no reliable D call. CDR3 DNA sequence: TGTGCCAGCATAACTGGTGACGCTGAAGCTTTCTTT. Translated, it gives CASITGDAEAFF.